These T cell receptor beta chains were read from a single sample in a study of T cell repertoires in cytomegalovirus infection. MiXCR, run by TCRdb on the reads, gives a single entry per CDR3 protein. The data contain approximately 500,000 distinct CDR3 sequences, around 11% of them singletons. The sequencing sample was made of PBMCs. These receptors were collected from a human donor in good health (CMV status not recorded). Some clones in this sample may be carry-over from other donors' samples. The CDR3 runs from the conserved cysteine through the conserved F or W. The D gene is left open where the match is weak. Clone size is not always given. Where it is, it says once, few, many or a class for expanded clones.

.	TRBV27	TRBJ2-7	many	CASRRGSEQYF	TGTGCCAGCAGGAGGGGAAGCGAGCAGTACTTC
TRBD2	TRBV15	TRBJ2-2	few	CATSREGTFAGGTAGAGELFF	TGTGCCACCAGCAGAGAAGGGACATTCGCGGGAGGGACGGCTGGGGCCGGGGAGCTGTTTTTT
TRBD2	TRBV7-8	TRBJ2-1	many	CASSLFLAGGGEQFF	TGTGCCAGCAGCTTATTCCTAGCGGGAGGGGGTGAGCAGTTCTTC
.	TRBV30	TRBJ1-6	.	CAFDRMNSPLHF	TGTGCCTTTGACAGGATGAATTCACCCCTCCACTTT
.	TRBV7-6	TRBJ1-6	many	CASSQTGPVDSPLHF	TGTGCCAGCAGCCAGACCGGGCCAGTAGATTCACCCCTCCACTTT
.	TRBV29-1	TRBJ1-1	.	CSVRGGLMNTEAFF	TGCAGCGTTCGAGGCGGGTTAATGAACACTGAAGCTTTCTTT
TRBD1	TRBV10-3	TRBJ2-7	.	CAIRAGQGYYEQYF	TGTGCCATCAGGGCCGGACAGGGGTACTACGAGCAGTACTTC
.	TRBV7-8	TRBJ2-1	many	CASSPPGRNYNEQFF	TGTGCCAGCAGCCCCCCAGGACGGAACTACAATGAGCAGTTCTTC
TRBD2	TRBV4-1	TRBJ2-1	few	CASSQTSGRRGNEQFF	TGCGCCAGCAGCCAAACTAGCGGGAGGAGAGGGAATGAGCAGTTCTTC
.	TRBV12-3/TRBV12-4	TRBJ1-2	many	CASSFGSANYGYTF	TGTGCCAGCAGTTTTGGCTCAGCCAACTATGGCTACACCTTC
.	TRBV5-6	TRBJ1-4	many	CASTLGGGQSNEKLFF	TGTGCCAGCACCCTCGGGGGGGGGCAATCTAATGAAAAACTGTTTTTT
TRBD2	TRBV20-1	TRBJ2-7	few	CSAPSGSYEQYF	TGCAGTGCTCCGAGCGGGAGCTACGAGCAGTACTTC
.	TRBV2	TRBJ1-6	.	CATLAGGASPLHF	TGTGCCACCCTGGCGGGTGGTGCTTCACCCCTCCACTTT
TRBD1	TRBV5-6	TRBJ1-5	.	CASSFGTGDNQPQHF	TGTGCCAGCAGCTTCGGGACAGGAGATAATCAGCCCCAGCATTTT
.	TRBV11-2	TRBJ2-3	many	CASSFGPGEGVTDTQYF	TGTGCCAGCAGCTTTGGGCCGGGAGAGGGTGTCACAGATACGCAGTATTTT
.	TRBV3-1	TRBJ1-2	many	CASSPSGDGYTF	TGTGCCAGCAGCCCATCGGGCGATGGCTACACCTTC
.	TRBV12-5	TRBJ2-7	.	CASKLTGSSYEQYF	TGTGCTAGTAAACTTACTGGGAGCTCCTACGAGCAGTACTTC